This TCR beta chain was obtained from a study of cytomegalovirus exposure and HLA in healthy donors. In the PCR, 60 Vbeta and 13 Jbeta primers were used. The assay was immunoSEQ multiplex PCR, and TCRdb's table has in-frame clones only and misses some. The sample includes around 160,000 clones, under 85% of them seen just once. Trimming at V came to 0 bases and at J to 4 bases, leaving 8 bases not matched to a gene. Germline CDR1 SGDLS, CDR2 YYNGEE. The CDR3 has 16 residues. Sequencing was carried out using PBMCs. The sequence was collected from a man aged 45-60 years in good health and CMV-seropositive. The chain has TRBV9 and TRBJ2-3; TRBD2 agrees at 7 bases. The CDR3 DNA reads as TGTGCCAGCAGCGTAGTGTCCCGGGCGGGGGCAGATACGCAGTATTTT. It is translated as CASSVVSRAGADTQYF.